Below, 20 T cell receptor beta chains from the same sample are listed, as sequenced in a study of OX40 agonist ivuxolimab in advanced cancers. Data came from immunoSEQ multiplex PCR; TCRdb stores just in-frame clones and leaves some out. This table holds over 60,000 clones, 85% to 90% found once. Sequenced material: CD4+ or CD8+ T cells sorted from blood, taken in a trial of the OX40 agonist ivuxolimab. These receptors were taken from an adult with an advanced solid tumor such as melanoma, head and neck, liver or kidney cancer.

The gene calls are TRBV28 and TRBJ2-7; TRBD2 is a possible D gene (6 bases). CDR3 length: 16 residues. V lost 1 base to trimming and J lost 4 bases, with 17 bases between them. The germline gives CDR1 MDHEN, CDR2 SYDVKM. CDR3 in DNA: TGTGCCAGCAGTTTATTAGTTTCGGCGGGATCATACGAGCAGTACTTC. Translating it yields CASSLLVSAGSYEQYF. Using reference TRBV28 and TRBJ2-7 for the parts outside the CDR3, the full variable domain is DVKVTQSSRYLVKRTGEKVFLECVQDMDHENMFWYRQDPGLGLRLIYFSYDVKMKEKGDIPEGYSVSREKKERFSLILESASTNQTSMYLCASSLLVSAGSYEQYFGPGTRLTVT.

The CDR3 reads CACDLSGSGGEQFF. For the CDR3, the DNA is TGTGCCTGCGACCTTAGCGGATCAGGGGGTGAGCAGTTCTTC. V usage is TRBV30 and J usage is TRBJ2-1; D perhaps matches TRBD1 (7 bases). Trimming removed 6 bases at V and 9 bases at J, with 21 bases between. The CDR3 consists of 14 residues. CDR1 and CDR2 from the germline V gene are GTSNPN and SVGIG (reference sequence).

J is TRBJ1-1 and V is TRBV10-1; no clear D gene. The CDR3 contains 14 residues. Looked up from germline, CDR1 is WNHNN and CDR2 is SYGVQD (reference sequence). V lost 0 bases and J lost 4, with 9 bases in between. CDR3 loop: CASSESKGFTEAFF. The CDR3 DNA is TGCGCCAGCAGTGAGTCGAAAGGGTTCACTGAAGCTTTCTTT.

This clone ranks as medium-sized. The chain carries TRBV21-1 and TRBJ2-3; TRBD2, the D gene given by the table, was not confirmed from the DNA. TRBV21-1 is annotated as a pseudogene. The CDR3 loop spans 13 amino acids. This CDR3 is CASKRAGGDTQYF. In DNA, the CDR3 is TGTGCCAGCAAACGAGCGGGAGGGGATACGCAGTATTTT.

About this clone: Within the sample, other DNA sequences also encode this same CDR3. The V call is TRBV6-5, the J call TRBJ2-3; no definite D call. Germline V gene data show CDR1 as MNHEY and CDR2 as SVGAGI. This CDR3 spans 12 amino acids. V gave up 2 bases and J gave up 5 bases, with 5 bases separating them. CDR3 sequence (DNA): TGTGCCAGCAGTTACACCGGAGATACGCAGTATTTT. Translation: CASSYTGDTQYF.

The rearrangement joins TRBV19 to TRBJ2-7; D call uncertain. The CDR3 has 13 amino acids. Deletions cut 1 base from V and 2 bases from J, with 6 bases between. Germline CDR1 is LNHDA and CDR2 is SQIVND (reference sequence). Written as DNA, the CDR3 is TGTGCCAGTAGTATAGGACCGGCCTACGAGCAGTACTTC. It codes for CASSIGPAYEQYF.

This chain links TRBV28 with TRBJ2-5, with D tentatively TRBD1 or TRBD2 (5 bases each). The CDR3 has 15 residues. Per germline, CDR1 MDHEN and CDR2 SYDVKM. Trimming cost V 4 bases and J 3 bases, with 15 bases left between them. The DNA for the CDR3 is TGTGCCAGCAGTTCCGGGACGGCGGCGGAAGAGACCCAGTACTTC. Its protein is CASSSGTAAEETQYF.

This sequence joins TRBV7-9 and TRBJ2-2, with D perhaps TRBD1 (5 bases). This CDR3 spans 14 amino acids. CDR1 SEHNR and CDR2 FQNEAQ come from the germline V gene (reference sequence). V was cut by 3 bases and J by 3 bases, with 8 bases left in between. This CDR3 reads CASSFGRDTGELFF. The CDR3 DNA reads TGTGCCAGCAGCTTCGGCAGGGACACCGGGGAGCTGTTTTTT.

This clone has only one observation. CDR3 protein: CASSIELLRGTEAFF. The CDR3 DNA is TGTGCCAGTAGTATAGAATTGCTTCGGGGCACTGAAGCTTTCTTT. The chain uses TRBV19 and TRBJ1-1; the D is unclear. The CDR3 has 15 residues. Germline CDR1 LNHDA, CDR2 SQIVND (reference sequence). V was pared by 0 bases and J by 4 bases, with 12 bases between.

The chain uses TRBV19 and TRBJ2-6, with D hard to call. Deletions cut 4 bases from V and 4 bases from J, with 5 bases between. The CDR3 totals 13 residues. CDR1 is LNHDA, CDR2 SQIVND, per germline (reference sequence). Here the CDR3 DNA reads TGTGCCAGTAGTAGGTACGGGGCCAACGTCCTGACTTTC. Its protein is CASSRYGANVLTF.

The chain joins TRBV29-1 to TRBJ1-2, with 8 bases lining up with TRBD1. This CDR3 has 14 amino acids. Per germline, CDR1 SQVTM and CDR2 ANQGSEA. The CDR3 is CSDYRQGSNYGYTF. The CDR3 DNA reads as TGCAGTGACTACAGACAGGGGTCTAACTATGGCTACACCTTC.

This clone appeared a single time. The genes are TRBV5-4 and TRBJ2-2; D possibly matches TRBD1 or TRBD2 (7 bases each). V was pared by 0 bases and J by 7 bases, with 19 bases between. This CDR3 has 17 amino acids. Per germline, CDR1 SGHNT and CDR2 YYREEE (reference sequence). The CDR3 DNA sequence: TGTGCCAGCAGCTTGGGCCGGGGAGGGGGCGGCGGCGGGGAGCTGTTTTTT. It specifies CASSLGRGGGGGGELFF. The complete variable domain, with remaining parts taken from reference TRBV5-4 and TRBJ2-2, reads ETGVTQSPTHLIKTRGQQVTLRCSSQSGHNTVSWYQQALGQGPQFIFQYYREEENGRGNFPPRFSGLQFPNYSSELNVNALELDDSALYLCASSLGRGGGGGGELFFGEGSRLTVL.

This clone turned up a few times. The CDR3, as DNA: TGTGCCAGCAGCCAAGGGGGAACCGGGGAGCTGTTTTTT. Its translation: CASSQGGTGELFF. V usage is TRBV5-4 and J usage is TRBJ2-2, with D perhaps TRBD1 (6 bases). Deletions cut 4 bases from V and 5 bases from J, with 9 bases between. Germline CDR1 and CDR2: SGHNT and YYREEE (reference sequence). The CDR3 has 13 amino acids.

This clone is a singleton in its sample. The chain uses TRBV2 and TRBJ2-6; a possible D gene is TRBD1 (6 bases). The CDR3 length is 17 residues. The V end was cut by 2 bases, the J end by 4 bases, with 15 bases between. Germline assignment: CDR1 SNHLY and CDR2 FYNNEI. The CDR3 sequence is CASSELAGVSGANVLTF. DNA for the CDR3: TGTGCCAGCAGTGAACTGGCAGGGGTTTCCGGGGCCAACGTCCTGACTTTC.

V and J are TRBV9 and TRBJ2-3; D gene unclear. The CDR3 runs to 13 residues. Germline CDR1 SGDLS, CDR2 YYNGEE. The V end was cut by 3 bases, the J end by 5 bases, with 10 bases between. The CDR3: CASSGHLGDTQYF. As DNA, the CDR3 is TGTGCCAGCAGCGGACATCTTGGAGATACGCAGTATTTT. Full variable domain (rest looked up from reference TRBV9 and TRBJ2-3): DSGVTQTPKHLITATGQRVTLRCSPRSGDLSVYWYQQSLDQGLQFLIQYYNGEERAKGNILERFSAQQFPDLHSELNLSSLELGDSALYFCASSGHLGDTQYFGPGTRLTVL.

This chain links TRBV7-2 with TRBJ2-3; D possibly corresponds to TRBD2 (5 bases). V was trimmed by 8 bases and J by 2 bases, leaving 11 bases between them. The CDR3 runs to 13 residues. Germline loops: CDR1 SGHTA, CDR2 FQGNSA. CDR3 nucleotides: TGTGCCAGCTTATGGCGGGTCACAGATACGCAGTATTTT. It encodes CASLWRVTDTQYF.

This clone came up a few times. The CDR3 DNA is TGTGCCAGCAGCGAAGCCGTCGGCTCTGGAAACACCATATATTTT. Translation: CASSEAVGSGNTIYF. V gene TRBV11-2 combines with J gene TRBJ1-3; unclear D gene. The CDR3 spans 15 residues. The V and J ends lost 5 bases and 0 bases respectively, with 11 bases between them. The germline gives CDR1 SGHAT, CDR2 FQNNGV. The variable domain in full, completed from reference TRBV11-2 and TRBJ1-3, reads EAGVAQSPRYKIIEKRQSVAFWCNPISGHATLYWYQQILGQGPKLLIQFQNNGVVDDSQLPKDRFSAERLKGVDSTLKIQPAKLEDSAVYLCASSEAVGSGNTIYFGEGSWLTVV.

CDR3 sequence: CASTLLRDTHGDTEAFF. Here the CDR3 DNA reads TGTGCCAGCACCCTACTTCGGGACACTCATGGGGACACTGAAGCTTTCTTT. The V call is TRBV2, the J call TRBJ1-1; perhaps TRBD1 as D (6 bases). Trimming pared 7 bases from V and 3 bases from J, leaving 24 bases between. CDR1 is SNHLY and CDR2 is FYNNEI in the germline V gene. The CDR3 contains 17 residues.

The chain joins TRBV6-1 to TRBJ2-5; D is ambiguous. CDR1 is MNHNS, CDR2 SASEGT, per germline. Trimming took off 10 bases at V and 3 bases at J, with 21 bases between the two ends. This CDR3 is 15 amino acids long. CDR3 sequence reads: CATFPWGRVKETQYF. The CDR3 DNA is TGTGCCACATTCCCGTGGGGTAGGGTAAAAGAGACCCAGTACTTC.

The J gene is TRBJ2-7, the V gene TRBV30; weak D call: TRBD2 (7 bases). Trimming left V 1 base short and J 3 bases short, with 13 bases between. Germline lookup yields CDR1 GTSNPN and CDR2 SVGIG (reference sequence). The CDR3 consists of 14 residues. The CDR3 DNA reads as TGTGCCTGGAGTGGAGGGGGGGGTGGCTACGAGCAGTACTTC. This sequence encodes CAWSGGGGGYEQYF.